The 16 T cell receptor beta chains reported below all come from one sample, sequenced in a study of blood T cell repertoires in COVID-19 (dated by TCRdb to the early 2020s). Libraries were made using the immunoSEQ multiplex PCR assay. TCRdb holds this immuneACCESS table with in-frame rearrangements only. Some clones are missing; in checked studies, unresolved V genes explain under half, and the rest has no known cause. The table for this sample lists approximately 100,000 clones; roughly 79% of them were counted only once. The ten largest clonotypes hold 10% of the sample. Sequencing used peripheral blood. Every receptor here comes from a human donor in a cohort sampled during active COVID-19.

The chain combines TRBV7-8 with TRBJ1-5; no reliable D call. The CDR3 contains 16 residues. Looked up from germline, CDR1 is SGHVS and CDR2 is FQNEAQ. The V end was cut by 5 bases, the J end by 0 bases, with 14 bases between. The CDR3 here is CASSPARHISNQPQHF. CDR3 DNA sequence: TGTGCCAGCAGCCCAGCCAGACACATTAGCAATCAGCCCCAGCATTTT.

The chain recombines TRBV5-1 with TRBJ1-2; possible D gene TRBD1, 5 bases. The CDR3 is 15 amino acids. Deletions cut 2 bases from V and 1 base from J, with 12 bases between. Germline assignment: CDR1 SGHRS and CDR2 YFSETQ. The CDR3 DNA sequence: TGCGCCAGCAGCTTTCGCGGGGCCGGTAACTATGGCTACACCTTC. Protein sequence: CASSFRGAGNYGYTF.

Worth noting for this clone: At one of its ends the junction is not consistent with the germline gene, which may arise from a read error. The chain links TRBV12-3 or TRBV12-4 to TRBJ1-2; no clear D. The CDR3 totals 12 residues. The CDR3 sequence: CASGFEGSGYTF. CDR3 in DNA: TGTGCCAGCGGTTTTGAGGGATCTGGCTACACCTTC.

The CDR3 loop is CASSPGQSGANVLTF. DNA of the CDR3: TGTGCCAGCAGCCCGGGGCAAAGTGGGGCCAACGTCCTGACTTTC. The chain joins TRBV6-2 or TRBV6-3 to TRBJ2-6; D could derive from TRBD1 or TRBD2 (5 bases each). CDR1 is MNHEY, CDR2 SVGEGT, per germline. Deletions cut 6 bases from V and 3 bases from J, with 12 bases between. The CDR3 is 15 amino acids.

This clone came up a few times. The CDR3 nucleotides are TGTGCCAGCAGCGTCACCGGGACTAGCGAGCAGTACTTC. Translation gives CASSVTGTSEQYF. This chain links TRBV11-3 with TRBJ2-7, with TRBD2 identical over 8 bases. J was trimmed by 6 bases and V by 5 bases; bases with no gene match: 6. Germline-derived CDR1 and CDR2 are SGHNT and YENEEA. There are 13 residues in the CDR3.

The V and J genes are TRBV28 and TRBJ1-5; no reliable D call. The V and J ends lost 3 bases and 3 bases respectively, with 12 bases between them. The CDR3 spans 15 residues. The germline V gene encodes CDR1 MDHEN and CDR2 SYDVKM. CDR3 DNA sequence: TGTGCCAGCAGTTTGGTCCGGTTAACCAATCAGCCCCAGCATTTT. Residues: CASSLVRLTNQPQHF.

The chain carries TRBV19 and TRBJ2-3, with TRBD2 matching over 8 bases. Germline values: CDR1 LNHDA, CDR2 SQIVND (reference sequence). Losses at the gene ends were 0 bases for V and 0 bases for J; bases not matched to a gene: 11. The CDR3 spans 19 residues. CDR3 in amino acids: CASSIESAGGWTSTDTQYF. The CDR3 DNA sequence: TGTGCCAGTAGTATAGAATCGGCGGGGGGATGGACTAGCACAGATACGCAGTATTTT.

CDR3 nucleotide sequence: TGTGCCAGCAGGCGACAGGGGGTAGCTTTCTTT. This sequence encodes CASRRQGVAFF. V and J are TRBV6-5 and TRBJ1-1; 9 positions match TRBD1. The V and J ends lost 6 bases and 10 bases, in that order; junction bases with no gene match: 3. This CDR3 has 11 residues. The V gene's germline CDR1 is MNHEY and CDR2 SVGAGI.

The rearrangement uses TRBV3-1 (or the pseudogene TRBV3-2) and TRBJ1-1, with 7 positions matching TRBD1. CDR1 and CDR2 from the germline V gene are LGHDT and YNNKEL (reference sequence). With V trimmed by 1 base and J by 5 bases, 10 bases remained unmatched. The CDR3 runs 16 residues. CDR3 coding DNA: TGTGCCAGCAGCCAAGGAGTACAGGGGAGGAGAACTGAAGCTTTCTTT. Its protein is CASSQGVQGRRTEAFF.

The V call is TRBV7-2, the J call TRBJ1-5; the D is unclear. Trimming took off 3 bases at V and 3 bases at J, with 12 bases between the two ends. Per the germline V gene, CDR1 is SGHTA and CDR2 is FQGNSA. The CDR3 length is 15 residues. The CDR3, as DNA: TGTGCCAGCAGCTTCCTCGGGATAACCAATCAGCCCCAGCATTTT. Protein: CASSFLGITNQPQHF.

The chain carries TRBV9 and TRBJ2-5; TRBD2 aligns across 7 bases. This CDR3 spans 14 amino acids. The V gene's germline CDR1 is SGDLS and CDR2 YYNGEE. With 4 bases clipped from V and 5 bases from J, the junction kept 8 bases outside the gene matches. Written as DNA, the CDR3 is TGTGCCAGCAGCCCAAGGGAGGGTCACGAGACCCAGTACTTC. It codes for CASSPREGHETQYF.

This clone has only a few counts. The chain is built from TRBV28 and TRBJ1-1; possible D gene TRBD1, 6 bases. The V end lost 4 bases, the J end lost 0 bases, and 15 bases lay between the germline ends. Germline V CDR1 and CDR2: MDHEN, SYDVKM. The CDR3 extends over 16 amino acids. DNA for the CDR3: TGTGCCAGCAGTTCCCGACAGGTCTTTTTGAACACTGAAGCTTTCTTT. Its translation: CASSSRQVFLNTEAFF. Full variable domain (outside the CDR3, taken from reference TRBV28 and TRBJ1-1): DVKVTQSSRYLVKRTGEKVFLECVQDMDHENMFWYRQDPGLGLRLIYFSYDVKMKEKGDIPEGYSVSREKKERFSLILESASTNQTSMYLCASSSRQVFLNTEAFFGQGTRLTVV.

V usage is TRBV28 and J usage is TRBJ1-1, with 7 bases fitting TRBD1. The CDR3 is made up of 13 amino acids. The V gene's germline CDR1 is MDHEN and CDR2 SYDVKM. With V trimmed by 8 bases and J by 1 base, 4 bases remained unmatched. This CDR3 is CASSGQPNTEAFF. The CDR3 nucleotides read TGTGCCAGCTCGGGACAGCCGAACACTGAAGCTTTCTTT.

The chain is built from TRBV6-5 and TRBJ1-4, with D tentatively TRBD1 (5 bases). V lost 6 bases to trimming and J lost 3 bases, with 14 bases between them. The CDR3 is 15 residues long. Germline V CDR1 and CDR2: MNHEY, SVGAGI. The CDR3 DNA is TGTGCCAGCAGAACCACGGGGGGGGCTAATGAAAAACTGTTTTTT. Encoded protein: CASRTTGGANEKLFF.

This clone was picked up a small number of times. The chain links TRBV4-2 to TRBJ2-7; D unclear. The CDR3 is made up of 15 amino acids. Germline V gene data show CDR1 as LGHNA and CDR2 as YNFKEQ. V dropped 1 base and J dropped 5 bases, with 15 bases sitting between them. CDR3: CASSQGNQKSDEQYF. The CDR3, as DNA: TGTGCCAGCAGCCAAGGGAACCAAAAAAGCGACGAGCAGTACTTC.

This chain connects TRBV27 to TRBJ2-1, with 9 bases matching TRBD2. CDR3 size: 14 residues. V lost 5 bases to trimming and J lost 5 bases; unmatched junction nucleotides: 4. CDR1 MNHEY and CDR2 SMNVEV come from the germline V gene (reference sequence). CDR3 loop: CASSRRTSDNEQFF. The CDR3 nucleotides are TGTGCCAGCAGTCGGCGGACTAGCGACAATGAGCAGTTCTTC.